Listed here are 7 T cell receptor beta chains from one sample, sequenced in a study of T-cell memory formation after mild COVID-19. MiXCR, run by TCRdb on the 5' RACE reads, gives a single entry per CDR3 protein. The data contain under 650,000 distinct CDR3 sequences, more than 15% of them singletons. The sequenced sample was PBMCs or a T cell subset sorted from them (not recorded which). The source of these receptors is an adult woman who had mild COVID-19 (a few samples of this study predate the infection). Cell type and time point are not known.

The rearrangement uses TRBV15 and TRBJ2-3; D is unclear. The CDR3 is made up of 14 amino acids. V was trimmed by 3 bases and J by 6 bases, leaving 13 bases between them. Germline CDR1 reads LNHNV; CDR2 reads YYDKDF (reference sequence). Here the CDR3 DNA reads TGTGCCACCAGCAGGAGTGACCTGTGGGATACGCAGTATTTT. Amino acid sequence: CATSRSDLWDTQYF.

This clonotype has a count of ten or more. The J gene is TRBJ2-7, the V gene TRBV7-7, with D unresolved. In germline, CDR1 is SSHAT, CDR2 FNYEAQ (reference sequence). The V end lost 5 bases, the J end lost 5 bases, and 16 bases lay between the germline ends. The CDR3 covers 14 residues. The CDR3 here is CASSIDWPSNEQYF. The CDR3 region has the DNA TGTGCCAGCAGCATTGACTGGCCCTCGAACGAGCAGTACTTC. The whole variable domain, filled in from reference TRBV7-7 and TRBJ2-7, reads GAGVSQSPRYKVTKRGQDVTLRCDPISSHATLYWYQQALGQGPEFLTYFNYEAQPDKSGLPSDRFSAERPEGSISTLTIQRTEQRDSAMYRCASSIDWPSNEQYFGPGTRLTVT.

This clonotype was recorded many times. The chain links TRBV19 to TRBJ1-6; a possible D gene is TRBD1 (6 bases). The V and J ends lost 4 bases and 5 bases respectively, with 12 bases between them. The CDR3 is 15 residues long. Looked up from germline, CDR1 is LNHDA and CDR2 is SQIVND (reference sequence). The CDR3 loop is CASSTLRQDNSPLHF. DNA for the CDR3: TGTGCCAGTAGTACCTTAAGACAGGATAATTCACCCCTCCACTTT.

The genes are TRBV14 and TRBJ2-7; TRBD1 might be the D (7 bases). Trimming shortened V by 2 bases and J by 5 bases, and 13 bases separated the two germline ends. The CDR3 covers 14 residues. Germline V lookup: CDR1 SGHDN, CDR2 FVKESK. The CDR3 reads CASSQWRGPDEQYF. The CDR3 DNA sequence: TGTGCCAGCAGCCAATGGAGGGGGCCCGACGAGCAGTACTTC.

The chain carries TRBV5-1 and TRBJ2-1; TRBD1 matches 8 bases. V trimming: 4 bases; J trimming: 4 bases; junction bases outside the gene matches: 7. Germline assignment: CDR1 SGHRS and CDR2 YFSETQ. This CDR3 contains 15 residues. CDR3 coding DNA: TGCGCCAGCAGCCCCACCGGGACAGGATACAATGAGCAGTTCTTC. It encodes CASSPTGTGYNEQFF.

The chain carries TRBV5-1 and TRBJ2-3; D not certain. The CDR3 loop spans 15 amino acids. Germline CDR1 is SGHRS and CDR2 is YFSETQ. Trimming cost V 0 bases and J 4 bases, with 12 bases left between them. The CDR3 reads CASSLEGSYSDTQYF. In nucleotides, the CDR3 is TGCGCCAGCAGCTTGGAGGGATCATACTCAGATACGCAGTATTTT.

This chain connects TRBV7-6 to TRBJ2-5; D may be TRBD2 (5 bases). Germline CDR1 reads SGHVS; CDR2 reads FNYEAQ. The V end was cut by 3 bases, the J end by 5 bases, with 16 bases between. The CDR3 contains 15 residues. CDR3 sequence reads: CASSFEGGLGETQYF. In DNA form, the CDR3 reads TGTGCCAGCAGCTTCGAGGGCGGTTTGGGCGAGACCCAGTACTTC.